The present T cell receptor (beta chain) was sequenced within a study of blood T cell repertoires in COVID-19. Study at large: Samples of COVID-19 (acute and convalescent) were obtained from the United States, Italy and Spain. T cells, B-cell-depleted T cells, or PBMCs supplied cDNA or gDNA.

The CDR3 totals 14 residues. CDR1 is MNHEY, CDR2 SVGAGI, per germline. V lost 5 bases, J lost 2 bases, and 5 bases stayed unmatched. Authors' methods: Amplified reference gene primers provided the basis for estimating nucleated cell counts. Clones were sequenced by immunoSEQ multiplex PCR, and TCRdb holds only the in-frame ones, with some missing. V and J calls and clone size follow that table, whereas D and trimming were derived from the DNA. The repertoire holds approximately 210,000 clones, with approximately 87% as singletons. The sample comprised peripheral blood. V gene TRBV6-5 combines with J gene TRBJ2-7; 8 bases map to TRBD1. The sequence was collected from a woman aged 65 to 85 with active or convalescent COVID-19. The DNA for the CDR3 is TGTGCCAGCAGTCGCCGGGACAGGACCTACGAGCAGTACTTC. This codes for CASSRRDRTYEQYF.